What follows are 29 T cell receptor beta chains derived from one specimen sequenced in a study of T-cell memory formation after mild COVID-19. Using its own MiXCR run on the 5' RACE reads, TCRdb lists one record per CDR3 protein. The top ten clones hold roughly 3.8% of a sample with 180,000 or so distinct CDR3 sequences, around a tenth of them seen once. Source material: PBMCs or a T cell subset sorted from them (not recorded which). The source is a man between 18 and 35 years old who had mild COVID-19 (a few samples of this study predate the infection). Cell type and time point are not known.

This sequence joins TRBV29-1 and TRBJ2-1; D ambiguous. Germline lookup yields CDR1 SQVTM and CDR2 ANQGSEA. This CDR3 has 14 amino acids. V dropped 3 bases and J dropped 6 bases, with 15 bases sitting between them. The CDR3 spells CSVEKDRRFNEQFF. The CDR3 DNA is TGCAGCGTTGAGAAGGACCGAAGGTTCAATGAGCAGTTCTTC.

The chain couples TRBV7-2 to TRBJ2-6; D is undetermined. The CDR3 runs to 14 residues. Looked up from germline, CDR1 is SGHTA and CDR2 is FQGNSA. The germline V and J ends were trimmed by 7 bases and 2 bases, with 9 bases remaining between them. The CDR3: CASTPGPGANVLTF. CDR3 coding DNA: TGTGCCAGCACCCCTGGGCCTGGGGCCAACGTCCTGACTTTC. Full variable domain (remainder filled in from reference TRBV7-2 and TRBJ2-6): GAGVSQSPSNKVTEKGKDVELRCDPISGHTALYWYRQSLGQGLEFLIYFQGNSAPDKSGLPSDRFSAERTGGSVSTLTIQRTQQEDSAVYLCASTPGPGANVLTFGAGSRLTVL.

The sample holds many counts of this clonotype. Written as DNA, the CDR3 is TGTGCCAGCAGCCTCTCGGCCCGGGGCGATGAGCAGTTCTTC. It is translated as CASSLSARGDEQFF. V gene TRBV7-9 combines with J gene TRBJ2-1; D assignment may be TRBD1 or TRBD2 (5 bases each). V lost 5 bases and J 8 bases, leaving 16 bases between the germline ends. There are 14 residues in the CDR3. CDR1 and CDR2 from the germline V gene are SEHNR and FQNEAQ (reference sequence).

The CDR3 nucleotides are TGCGCCAGCAGCTTCGACTACTACGAGCAGTACTTC. It yields the protein CASSFDYYEQYF. This chain uses TRBV5-1 with TRBJ2-7, with D possibly being TRBD2 (5 bases). This CDR3 is built from 12 residues. Trimming removed 2 bases at V and 3 bases at J, with 6 bases between. Germline V gives CDR1 SGHRS, CDR2 YFSETQ.

This chain joins TRBV6-2 or TRBV6-3 and TRBJ2-1; D remains unclear. The CDR3 runs 15 residues. CDR1 is MNHEY, CDR2 SVGEGT, per germline. The V gene lost 8 bases and the J gene lost 4 bases, with 18 bases spanning the gap. This CDR3 reads CASLGPIMGYNEQFF. The CDR3 DNA sequence: TGTGCCAGCTTGGGCCCTATAATGGGGTACAATGAGCAGTTCTTC.

This clonotype has just a few counts. The J gene is TRBJ1-1, the V gene TRBV7-2; unclear D gene. The CDR3 is 16 residues long. Germline CDR1 reads SGHTA; CDR2 reads FQGNSA. Trimming took off 4 bases at V and 2 bases at J, with 17 bases between the two ends. The CDR3 protein is CASSSARVTSNTEAFF. CDR3 sequence (DNA): TGTGCCAGCAGCTCCGCTCGGGTTACCTCAAACACTGAAGCTTTCTTT.

Notes on this clonotype: Relative to the germline gene, one junction end is altered; a read error may explain this. J is TRBJ1-5 and V is TRBV5-1; TRBD1 is a possible D gene (6 bases). Germline loops: CDR1 SGHRS, CDR2 YFSETQ. CDR3 size: 15 residues. The CDR3 DNA is TGTGCCAGCAGCTTAGAGGGGGGGAGCAATCAGCCCCAGCATTTT. Translation gives CASSLEGGSNQPQHF.

V is TRBV18 and J is TRBJ2-7; D remains ambiguous. Trimming cost V 6 bases and J 0 bases, with 15 bases left between them. Germline lookup yields CDR1 KGHSH and CDR2 LQKENI. This CDR3 is 15 amino acids long. The CDR3 loop is CASSQVGLSSYEQYF. The CDR3 DNA sequence: TGTGCCAGCTCCCAAGTGGGGTTGAGCTCCTACGAGCAGTACTTC.

V and J are TRBV6-2 or TRBV6-3 and TRBJ2-7; D remains ambiguous. V was clipped by 6 bases and J by 5 bases, with 14 bases between them. Germline V gene lookup returns CDR1 MNHEY and CDR2 SVGEGT. CDR3 length: 13 residues. The chain's CDR3 is CASSSRVGHEQYV. The CDR3, as DNA: TGTGCCAGCAGCTCCCGTGTAGGCCACGAGCAGTACGTC.

The CDR3 is CASSQDPGGRGNEQFF. Here the CDR3 DNA reads TGCGCCAGCAGCCAAGACCCCGGGGGGCGGGGAAATGAGCAGTTCTTC. This sequence joins TRBV4-3 and TRBJ2-1; D possibly corresponds to TRBD2 (7 bases). In germline, CDR1 is LGHNA, CDR2 YSLEER. Trimming shortened V by 0 bases and J by 7 bases, and 16 bases separated the two germline ends. This CDR3 is 16 amino acids long.

This clonotype was recorded a few times. V and J are TRBV5-1 and TRBJ2-3; maybe TRBD2 (6 bases). The ends were cut back, 1 base at V and 4 bases at J, with 10 bases in the middle. The germline V gene encodes CDR1 SGHRS and CDR2 YFSETQ. The CDR3 is 14 residues long. CDR3 in DNA: TGCGCCAGCAGCTTGTTCGGGGGATCAGATACGCAGTATTTT. It is translated as CASSLFGGSDTQYF.

This clonotype was picked up many times. J is TRBJ2-7 and V is TRBV3-1, with a tentative D call TRBD2 (5 bases). Trimming took off 4 bases at V and 9 bases at J, with 13 bases between the two ends. CDR1 and CDR2 from the germline V gene are LGHDT and YNNKEL (reference sequence). The CDR3 spans 12 residues. CDR3 nucleotide sequence: TGTGCCAGCAGCCTCGGAGGAGGACGGCAGTACTTC. Its translation is CASSLGGGRQYF.

In this sample, this clonotype turned up a few times. The chain joins TRBV20-1 to TRBJ2-1, with a tentative D call TRBD2 (5 bases). Trimming shortened V by 3 bases and J by 0 bases, and 12 bases separated the two germline ends. The CDR3 has 15 amino acids. In germline, CDR1 is DFQATT, CDR2 SNEGSKA (reference sequence). Here the CDR3 DNA reads TGCAGTGCTAGTGGCGCGGGTAGCTCCTACAATGAGCAGTTCTTC. This translates into CSASGAGSSYNEQFF.

This clonotype was observed a handful of times. CDR3: CASSLVGTVYNEQFF. CDR3 DNA: TGTGCCAGCAGCTTAGTCGGGACAGTTTACAATGAGCAGTTCTTC. V usage is TRBV11-2 and J usage is TRBJ2-1; 7 nucleotides line up with TRBD1. This CDR3 contains 15 residues. The V gene's germline CDR1 is SGHAT and CDR2 FQNNGV. After removal of 1 base from V and 4 bases from J, the junction contained 4 bases not matched to a gene.

J is TRBJ1-6 and V is TRBV4-3, with D hard to call. The CDR3 length is 13 residues. Per the germline V gene, CDR1 is LGHNA and CDR2 is YSLEER. The germline V and J ends were trimmed by 1 base and 2 bases, with 0 bases remaining between them. The DNA for the CDR3 is TGCGCCAGCAGCCAAGCCTATAATTCACCCCTCCACTTT. It is translated as CASSQAYNSPLHF.

This clonotype was recorded many times. This sequence joins TRBV7-8 and TRBJ2-5; perhaps TRBD1 as D (5 bases). Trimming removed 6 bases at V and 3 bases at J, with 17 bases between. The length of the CDR3 is 15 residues. The germline V gene encodes CDR1 SGHVS and CDR2 FQNEAQ. The CDR3 sequence: CASSQMGQGEETQYF. CDR3 sequence (DNA): TGTGCCAGCAGTCAGATGGGGCAGGGCGAAGAGACCCAGTACTTC.

A few counts support this clonotype. The gene calls are TRBV6-2 or TRBV6-3 and TRBJ1-1; a weak D match, TRBD1 (5 bases). CDR3 length equals 17 residues. Germline V gene data show CDR1 as MNHEY and CDR2 as SVGEGT. With 2 bases removed from V and 3 bases from J, the gap between germline ends came to 19 bases. CDR3 sequence reads: CASSYPQGIRRDTEAFF. The CDR3, as DNA: TGTGCCAGCAGTTACCCTCAGGGAATACGGAGGGACACTGAAGCTTTCTTT.

CDR3 loop: CASSYSTGRGDTQYF. The CDR3 DNA follows: TGTGCCAGCAGTTACTCGACAGGAAGGGGAGATACGCAGTATTTT. The chain links TRBV6-5 to TRBJ2-3, with TRBD1 as a possible D gene (6 bases). V lost 0 bases and J 5 bases, leaving 12 bases between the germline ends. CDR3 length equals 15 residues. The germline CDR1 and CDR2 sequences are MNHEY and SVGAGI.

This clonotype appeared a few times. The chain combines TRBV21-1 with TRBJ1-1; TRBD1 is taken as the D call from the table, unchecked against the DNA. TRBV21-1 is a known pseudogene. The CDR3 covers 19 residues. CDR3 DNA sequence: TGTGCCAGCAGCAAAAAAAGGCGGGATTCAGACAGGGACGCTCCTGAAGCTTTCTTT. Translating it yields CASSKKRRDSDRDAPEAFF.

This clonotype has a count of ten or more. The chain links TRBV7-6 to TRBJ2-5, with D maybe TRBD2 (5 bases). This CDR3 spans 13 amino acids. V lost 8 bases, J lost 0 bases, and 10 bases lay in between. Germline V CDR1 and CDR2: SGHVS, FNYEAQ. This CDR3 reads CASGRGHQETQYF. The CDR3 DNA reads as TGTGCCAGCGGCCGAGGGCACCAAGAGACCCAGTACTTC.

The genes are TRBV6-6 and TRBJ2-1; 8 positions match TRBD2. Trimming took 5 bases from V and 10 from J; bases not matched to a gene: 7. The CDR3 runs 13 residues. Germline CDR1 MNHNY, CDR2 SVGAGI (reference sequence). The CDR3 loop reads CASSTPGGFEQFF. For the CDR3, the DNA is TGTGCCAGCAGTACTCCGGGGGGGTTCGAGCAGTTCTTC.

The genes are TRBV25-1 and TRBJ1-4, with D hard to call. Trimming cost V 5 bases and J 3 bases, with 13 bases left between them. This CDR3 is built from 15 residues. The germline gives CDR1 MGHDK, CDR2 SYGVNS. The CDR3 reads CASSRSSGANEKLFF. CDR3 in DNA: TGTGCCAGCAGTAGGAGTTCAGGTGCTAATGAAAAACTGTTTTTT.

This clonotype turned up a few times. The chain couples TRBV6-2 or TRBV6-3 to TRBJ1-1, with TRBD1 matching over 9 bases. The germline V gene encodes CDR1 MNHEY and CDR2 SVGEGT. CDR3 length: 16 residues. With V trimmed by 4 bases and J by 3 bases, 9 bases remained unmatched. The CDR3 here is CASSWGQGTIHTEAFF. CDR3 DNA: TGTGCCAGCAGTTGGGGACAGGGAACGATTCACACTGAAGCTTTCTTT.

This clonotype has only a few counts. CDR3 sequence: CSATNGQLNTEAFF. DNA for the CDR3: TGCAGTGCCACTAACGGACAGCTGAACACTGAAGCTTTCTTT. The rearrangement uses TRBV20-1 and TRBJ1-1, with D tentatively TRBD1 (6 bases). In germline, CDR1 is DFQATT, CDR2 SNEGSKA (reference sequence). This CDR3 has 14 residues. V lost 6 bases, J lost 0 bases, and 14 bases lay in between.

This clonotype was found many times. J is TRBJ1-2 and V is TRBV18; D perhaps matches TRBD1 (6 bases). The CDR3 consists of 14 residues. Trimming removed 4 bases from V and 3 bases from J, with 12 bases in between. Germline CDR1 and CDR2: KGHSH and LQKENI. The CDR3 region is CASSQKKGDYGYTF. In DNA, the CDR3 is TGTGCCAGCTCACAAAAGAAGGGGGACTATGGCTACACCTTC.

V usage is TRBV6-5 and J usage is TRBJ2-7; TRBD2 is a possible D gene (6 bases). Per germline, CDR1 MNHEY and CDR2 SVGAGI. The CDR3 runs to 11 residues. V gave up 7 bases and J gave up 6 bases, with 10 bases separating them. As DNA, the CDR3 is TGTGCCAGCACGGGGGTCGGCGAGCAGTACTTC. Its protein product is CASTGVGEQYF.

This clonotype was seen at least ten times. The J gene is TRBJ2-5, the V gene TRBV4-2; tentatively, D is TRBD2 (6 bases). This CDR3 has 15 residues. CDR1 LGHNA and CDR2 YNFKEQ come from the germline V gene. Trimming took off 0 bases at V and 2 bases at J, with 10 bases between the two ends. The CDR3 loop is CASSQDLAVQETQYF. CDR3 coding DNA: TGTGCCAGCAGCCAAGATTTAGCGGTACAAGAGACCCAGTACTTC.

A note on this clonotype: This may arise from a read error, as a much more abundant clone is one base away. The CDR3 here is CASSLEVNYGYTF. The CDR3 DNA reads as TGTGCCAGCAGCTTAGAGGTTAACTATGGCTACACCTTC. V is TRBV7-2 and J is TRBJ1-2; D unclear. The CDR3 spans 13 residues. Trimming cost V 1 base and J 1 base, with 4 bases left between them. Germline-derived CDR1 and CDR2 are SGHTA and FQGNSA.

This clonotype was counted between two and nine times. The chain employs TRBV5-1 and TRBJ1-1; D might be TRBD1 (6 bases). V was trimmed by 4 bases and J by 7 bases, leaving 20 bases between them. CDR1 SGHRS and CDR2 YFSETQ come from the germline V gene. This CDR3 spans 15 amino acids. This chain's CDR3 is CASSRGGGPSDEAFF. CDR3 bases: TGCGCCAGCAGCCGAGGGGGGGGCCCGAGTGATGAAGCTTTCTTT.